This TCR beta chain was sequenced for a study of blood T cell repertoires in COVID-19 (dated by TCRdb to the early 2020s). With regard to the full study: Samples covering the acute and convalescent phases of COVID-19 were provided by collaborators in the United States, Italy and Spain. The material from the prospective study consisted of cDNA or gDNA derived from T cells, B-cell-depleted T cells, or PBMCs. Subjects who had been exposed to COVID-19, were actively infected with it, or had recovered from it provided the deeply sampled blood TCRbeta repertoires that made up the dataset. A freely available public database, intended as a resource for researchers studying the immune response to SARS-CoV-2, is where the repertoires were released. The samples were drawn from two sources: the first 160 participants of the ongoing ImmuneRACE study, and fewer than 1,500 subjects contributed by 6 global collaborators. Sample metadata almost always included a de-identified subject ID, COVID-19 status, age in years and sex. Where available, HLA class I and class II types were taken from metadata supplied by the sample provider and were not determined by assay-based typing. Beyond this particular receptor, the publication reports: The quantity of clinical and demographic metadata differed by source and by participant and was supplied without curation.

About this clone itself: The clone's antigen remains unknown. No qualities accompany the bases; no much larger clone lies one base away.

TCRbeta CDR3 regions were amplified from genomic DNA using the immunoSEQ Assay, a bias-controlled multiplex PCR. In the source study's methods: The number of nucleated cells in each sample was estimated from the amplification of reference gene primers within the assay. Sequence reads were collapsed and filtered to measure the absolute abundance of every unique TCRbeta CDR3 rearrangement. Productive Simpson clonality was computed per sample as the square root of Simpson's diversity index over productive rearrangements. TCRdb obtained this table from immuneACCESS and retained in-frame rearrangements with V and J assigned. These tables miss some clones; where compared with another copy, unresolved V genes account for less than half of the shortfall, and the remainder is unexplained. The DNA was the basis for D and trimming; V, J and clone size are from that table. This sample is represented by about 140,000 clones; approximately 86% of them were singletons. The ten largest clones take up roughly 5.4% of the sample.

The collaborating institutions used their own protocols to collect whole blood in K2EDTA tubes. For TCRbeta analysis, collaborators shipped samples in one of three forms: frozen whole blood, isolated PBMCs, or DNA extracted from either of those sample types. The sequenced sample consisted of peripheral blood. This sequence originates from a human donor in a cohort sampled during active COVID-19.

The CDR3 amino acid sequence is: CASRTLAGLPGEQFF. The DNA is TGTGCCAGCAGGACACTAGCCGGACTGCCAGGTGAGCAGTTCTTC. The chain is encoded by TRBV2 joined to TRBJ2-1, and perhaps TRBD2 as D gene, on 6 matching bases. Including the terminal cysteine and phenylalanine, the CDR3 comprises 15 residues. CDR3 DNA is the only sequence kept; it has 45 bases, read in frame from the first base. According to the germline V gene, CDR1 reads SNHLY and CDR2 reads FYNNEI. V loses 6 bases of germline sequence and J loses 9 bases, and the interval between the two ends is 21 bases.